These 17 T cell receptor beta chains originate from one sample sequenced in a study of cytomegalovirus exposure and HLA in healthy donors. The PCR was carried out with 60 Vbeta primers and 13 Jbeta primers. TCRdb keeps only in-frame clones here, not all; method: immunoSEQ multiplex PCR. The sample holds around 110,000 clones, approximately 71% seen once. Sequencing was done on a sample of PBMCs. These receptors were collected from a man between 35 and 55 years old in good health and CMV-seronegative.

This clone was observed a few times. The gene calls are TRBV5-1 and TRBJ2-7, with TRBD2 identical over 10 bases. This CDR3 is built from 14 residues. The junction had 5 bases not matched to a gene; V was cut back by 2 bases and J by 6 bases. Germline V lookup: CDR1 SGHRS, CDR2 YFSETQ. The CDR3 loop reads CASSFSGGIGEQYF. In DNA, the CDR3 is TGCGCCAGCAGCTTTAGCGGGGGGATTGGCGAGCAGTACTTC.

With regard to this clone: Other DNA sequences within the sample encode an identical CDR3. V usage is TRBV6-6 and J usage is TRBJ2-3; TRBD2 aligns across 12 bases. This CDR3 comprises 16 residues. Germline V gene data show CDR1 as MNHNY and CDR2 as SVGAGI (reference sequence). The J segment lost 2 bases and the V segment lost 3 bases, leaving 3 bases of the junction unmatched. This CDR3 is CASSYGLAGNTDTQYF. The CDR3 DNA sequence: TGTGCCAGCAGTTATGGACTAGCGGGGAACACAGATACGCAGTATTTT.

This clone has just a few counts. V and J are TRBV7-2 and TRBJ1-1; 11 nucleotides align to TRBD1. The CDR3 consists of 17 residues. CDR1 is SGHTA and CDR2 is FQGNSA in the germline V gene. The V segment lost 6 bases and the J segment 1 base; nucleotides outside the gene matches: 10. The CDR3 DNA is TGTGCCAGCAGTAGGGACAGGGGGACCGTTTGGAACACTGAAGCTTTCTTT. Translating gives CASSRDRGTVWNTEAFF.

The rearrangement uses TRBV6-6 and TRBJ2-5, with D maybe TRBD1 (6 bases). The CDR3 covers 16 residues. V shed 6 bases and J shed 0 bases, with 17 bases lying between them. Germline V gene data show CDR1 as MNHNY and CDR2 as SVGAGI (reference sequence). The CDR3 protein is CASRGTNQVNQETQYF. The CDR3 DNA sequence: TGTGCCAGCAGGGGGACAAACCAAGTAAACCAAGAGACCCAGTACTTC.

The rearrangement uses TRBV6-1 and TRBJ2-1, with 8 nucleotides matching TRBD1. Germline loops: CDR1 MNHNS, CDR2 SASEGT. The CDR3 spans 13 residues. Trimming at V came to 9 bases and at J to 4 bases, leaving 5 bases not matched to a gene. As DNA, the CDR3 is TGTGCCAGTAGGACAGGGAATTACAATGAGCAGTTCTTC. Translating it yields CASRTGNYNEQFF.

This clone was seen a few times. This chain connects TRBV4-2 to TRBJ1-4; 7 bases match TRBD1. V shed 2 bases, J shed 2 bases, and the junction held 5 bases outside the gene matches. Germline assignment: CDR1 LGHNA and CDR2 YNFKEQ. CDR3 length: 16 amino acids. The chain's CDR3 is CASSQRTGGTNEKLFF. The CDR3 DNA follows: TGTGCCAGCAGCCAACGGACAGGCGGTACTAATGAAAAACTGTTTTTT.

The chain has TRBV5-1 and TRBJ1-1; D is unclear. The V end lost 4 bases, the J end lost 0 bases, and 13 bases lay between the germline ends. The CDR3 has 15 residues. Germline V lookup: CDR1 SGHRS, CDR2 YFSETQ. In nucleotides, the CDR3 is TGCGCCAGCAGCCTAATTGAAAGCATGAACACTGAAGCTTTCTTT. Amino acids: CASSLIESMNTEAFF.

V is TRBV19 and J is TRBJ2-2, with D unclear. Deletions cut 3 bases from V and 2 bases from J, with 10 bases between. Germline V gives CDR1 LNHDA, CDR2 SQIVND (reference sequence). The CDR3 has 15 amino acids. The CDR3 DNA follows: TGTGCCAGTAGTATCTCACAGAAAAACACCGGGGAGCTGTTTTTT. The encoded protein is CASSISQKNTGELFF.

The V and J genes are TRBV11-1 and TRBJ2-3, with D possibly being TRBD2 (5 bases). V lost 6 bases and J 3 bases, leaving 16 bases between the germline ends. Germline V gene data show CDR1 as SGHAT and CDR2 as FQDESV (reference sequence). The CDR3 consists of 15 residues. The CDR3 is CASRDPSGFTDTQYF. The CDR3 DNA follows: TGTGCCAGCAGGGATCCATCGGGGTTTACAGATACGCAGTATTTT.

The J gene is TRBJ2-3, the V gene TRBV7-2; a possible D gene is TRBD2 (5 bases). The CDR3 is 17 residues long. The V end lost 5 bases, the J end lost 0 bases, and 18 bases lay between the germline ends. The germline V gene encodes CDR1 SGHTA and CDR2 FQGNSA. The CDR3 nucleotides read TGTGCCAGCAGCCCCACATTCGCGGGTCCTAGCACAGATACGCAGTATTTT. It is translated as CASSPTFAGPSTDTQYF.

The rearrangement joins TRBV7-6 to TRBJ2-1; 7 nucleotides agree with TRBD2. The CDR3 sequence is 13 residues long. Losses at the gene ends were 7 bases for V and 5 bases for J; bases not matched to a gene: 5. Germline lookup yields CDR1 SGHVS and CDR2 FNYEAQ. For the CDR3, the DNA is TGTGCCAGCATGGCGGGGGTCCACAATGAGCAGTTCTTC. Its translation: CASMAGVHNEQFF.

The chain couples TRBV5-4 to TRBJ2-3; 12 nucleotides line up with TRBD2. The CDR3 has 17 residues. Germline V gives CDR1 SGHNT, CDR2 YYREEE (reference sequence). Trimming took 0 bases from V and 6 from J; bases not matched to a gene: 8. The CDR3 loop is CASSLVTSGGPGDTQYF. Written as DNA, the CDR3 is TGTGCCAGCAGCTTGGTAACTAGCGGGGGGCCAGGGGATACGCAGTATTTT.

V is TRBV29-1 and J is TRBJ2-5, with 8 bases that match TRBD1. The CDR3 is made up of 13 amino acids. V lost 5 bases and J lost 3; bases outside the gene matches: 5. Per germline, CDR1 SQVTM and CDR2 ANQGSEA. CDR3 DNA sequence: TGCAGCGTTCAAATGACAGGGGAAGAGACCCAGTACTTC. Its translation is CSVQMTGEETQYF.

The chain links TRBV13 to TRBJ2-1; D unresolved. The CDR3 consists of 12 residues. The germline V gene encodes CDR1 PRHDT and CDR2 FYEKMQ (reference sequence). Trimming cost V 5 bases and J 5 bases, with 7 bases left between them. In nucleotides, the CDR3 is TGTGCCAGCAGCCACACAAACAATGAGCAGTTCTTC. Protein product: CASSHTNNEQFF.

The table lists this clone with a count of one. The V call is TRBV19, the J call TRBJ1-1; TRBD1 agrees at 8 bases. Germline CDR1 and CDR2: LNHDA and SQIVND (reference sequence). The trim removed 3 bases at V and 4 bases at J, leaving 7 bases unmatched. The CDR3 runs 15 residues. Here the CDR3 reads CASSIRQGKSTEAFF. The DNA of the CDR3 is TGTGCCAGTAGTATCCGACAGGGGAAGTCCACTGAAGCTTTCTTT. Combining the CDR3 with reference TRBV19 and TRBJ1-1 gives the whole variable domain DGGITQSPKYLFRKEGQNVTLSCEQNLNHDAMYWYRQDPGQGLRLIYYSQIVNDFQKGDIAEGYSVSREKKESFPLTVTSAQKNPTAFYLCASSIRQGKSTEAFFGQGTRLTVV.

This clone was detected once. The chain couples TRBV2 to TRBJ2-6; a possible D gene is TRBD2 (5 bases). Germline-derived CDR1 and CDR2 are SNHLY and FYNNEI. The CDR3 loop spans 15 amino acids. The V end was cut by 3 bases, the J end by 1 base, with 7 bases between. The DNA of the CDR3 is TGTGCCAGCAGTGACGAGGGATCTGGGGCCAACGTCCTGACTTTC. Encoded protein: CASSDEGSGANVLTF.

The chain is built from TRBV21-1 and TRBJ2-1; the DNA was not compared with TRBD2, the D call given in the table. TRBV21-1 is a pseudogene locus. This CDR3 region has 18 residues. The CDR3 region is CASSQTGYHGSSYNEQFF. The CDR3 DNA follows: TGTGCCAGCAGCCAGACCGGATACCACGGGAGCTCCTACAATGAGCAGTTCTTC.